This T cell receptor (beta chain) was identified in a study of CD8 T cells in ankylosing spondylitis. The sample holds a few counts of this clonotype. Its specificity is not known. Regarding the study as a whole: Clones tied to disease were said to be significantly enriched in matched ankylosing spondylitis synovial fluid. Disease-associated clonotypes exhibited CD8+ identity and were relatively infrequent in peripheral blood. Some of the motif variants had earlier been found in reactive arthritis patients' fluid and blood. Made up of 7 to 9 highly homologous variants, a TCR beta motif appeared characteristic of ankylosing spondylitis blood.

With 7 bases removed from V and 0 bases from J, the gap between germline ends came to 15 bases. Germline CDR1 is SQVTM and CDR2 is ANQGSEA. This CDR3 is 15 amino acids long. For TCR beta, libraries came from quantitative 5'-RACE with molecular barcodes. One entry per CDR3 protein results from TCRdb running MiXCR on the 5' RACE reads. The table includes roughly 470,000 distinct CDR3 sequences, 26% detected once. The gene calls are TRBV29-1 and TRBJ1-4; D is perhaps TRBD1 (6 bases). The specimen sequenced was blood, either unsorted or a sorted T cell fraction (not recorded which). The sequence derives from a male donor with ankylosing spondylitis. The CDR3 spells CSAGVGRSTNEKLFF. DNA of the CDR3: TGCAGCGCAGGGGTAGGCAGATCAACTAATGAAAAACTGTTTTTT.